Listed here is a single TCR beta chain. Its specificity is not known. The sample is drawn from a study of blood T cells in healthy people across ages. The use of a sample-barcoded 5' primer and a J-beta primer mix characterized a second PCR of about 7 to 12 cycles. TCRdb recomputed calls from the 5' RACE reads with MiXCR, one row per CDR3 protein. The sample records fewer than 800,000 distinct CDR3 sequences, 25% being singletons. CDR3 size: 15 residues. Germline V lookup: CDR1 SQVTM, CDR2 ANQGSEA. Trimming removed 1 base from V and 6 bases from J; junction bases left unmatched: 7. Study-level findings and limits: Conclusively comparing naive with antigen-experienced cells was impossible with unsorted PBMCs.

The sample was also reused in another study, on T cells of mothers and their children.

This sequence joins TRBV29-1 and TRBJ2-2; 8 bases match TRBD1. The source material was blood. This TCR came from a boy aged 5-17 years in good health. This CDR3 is CSVEGAGGASGELFF. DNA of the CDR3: TGCAGCGTTGAAGGGGCAGGGGGCGCATCCGGGGAGCTGTTTTTT.